This TCR delta chain was captured in a study of gamma-delta T cells after stem cell transplantation. The germline CDR1 and CDR2 sequences are GEAIGNYY and EKD. This CDR3 contains 18 residues. V gave up 0 bases and J gave up 4 bases; unmatched junction bases: 11. TCRdb made new clone calls on the RT-PCR reads using CATT. This sample has approximately 2,600 delta-chain clones, with roughly 18% found just once. This clone appeared a few times. Translating this DNA gives a protein that differs at residue 12 from the TCRdb one, which belongs to a much larger clone; a read error is likely, and the protein shown is this translation.

This chain joins TRDV2 and TRDJ1; 12 positions match TRDD3. Material: gamma-delta T cells. The sequence was collected from a human donor. It is not recorded whose cells these are; they may come from a transplant donor. The CDR3 loop is CACDTPHWGIPCYDKLIF. CDR3 DNA: TGTGCCTGTGACACCCCTCACTGGGGGATACCATGTTACGATAAACTCATCTTT.